The rows below give T cell receptor beta chains drawn from one sample of a study of blood T cell repertoires in COVID-19. TCRdb's copy holds only in-frame clones and misses some; the assay was immunoSEQ multiplex PCR. This table holds about 180,000 clones, 80% to 90% found once. Input material: peripheral blood. These receptor sequences come from a man aged 45-60 years with active or convalescent COVID-19. Both conserved end residues are part of each CDR3. Fields, in order: J gene, clone size, D gene, V gene, CDR3 DNA, CDR3 protein. A D gene is named only where the DNA matches it firmly. Not all rows give a size; the values are once, few, many and, for expanded clones, a class.

TRBJ1-1 | NA | NA | TRBV27 | TGTGCCAGCAGTTGGGTCGGCGGGGGGGGAATGAACACTGAAGCTTTCTTT | CASSWVGGGGMNTEAFF
TRBJ2-7 | NA | NA | TRBV2 | TGTGCCAGCAGGATGGGGGGGCGCCCCTACGAGCAGTACTTC | CASRMGGRPYEQYF
TRBJ2-5 | NA | NA | TRBV2 | TGTGCCAGCAGGGGCCGGACATCTGGGGAGACCCAGTACTTC | CASRGRTSGETQYF
TRBJ2-3 | NA | NA | TRBV2 | TGTGCCAGCAGCAACCTCGGGACAATCACAGATACGCAGTATTTT | CASSNLGTITDTQYF
TRBJ2-1 | once | TRBD2 | TRBV5-4 | TGTGCCAGCAGCTTCCGCGGTAGCGGGGGCTCCAGCTCCTACAATGAGCAGTTCTTC | CASSFRGSGGSSSYNEQFF
TRBJ1-2 | once | TRBD1 | TRBV30 | TGTGCCTGGAGGGCGACAGGGGCCTATGGCTACACCTTC | CAWRATGAYGYTF
TRBJ1-1 | NA | NA | TRBV21-1 | TGTGCCAGCAGCAAAGTCGGGTCAGGGGGCTCGAACACTGAAGCTTTCTTT | CASSKVGSGGSNTEAFF
TRBJ2-5 | NA | TRBD1 | TRBV5-1 | TGCGCCAGCAGCCCAGGGACAGGGGGGATCAAGACCCAGTACTTC | CASSPGTGGIKTQYF
TRBJ2-6 | NA | TRBD1 | TRBV5-4 | TGTGCCAGCAGCTTGGGAGGGGACAGAACTGGGGCCAACGTCCTGACTTTC | CASSLGGDRTGANVLTF
TRBJ2-2 | few | TRBD1 | TRBV6-5 | TGTGCCAGCAGAAGGACAGGGAACACCGGGGAGCTGTTTTTT | CASRRTGNTGELFF
TRBJ2-7 | NA | TRBD2 | TRBV10-3 | TGTGCCATCAGTGACCCTAGCGGAAGCTCCTACGAGCAGTACTTC | CAISDPSGSSYEQYF
TRBJ2-1 | NA | NA | TRBV2 | TGTGCCAGCACCACAACCCAGGGATACAATGAGCAGTTCTTC | CASTTTQGYNEQFF
TRBJ2-1 | NA | TRBD2 | TRBV24-1 | TGTGCCACCTCGCTAGCGGGGGGGCTGGGTGAGCAGTTCTTC | CATSLAGGLGEQFF
TRBJ2-1 | NA | TRBD2 | TRBV30 | TGTGCCTGGAGGTTCGGGACTAGCGGAAACAATGAGCAGTTCTTC | CAWRFGTSGNNEQFF
TRBJ1-5 | NA | TRBD1 | TRBV10-2 | TGCGCCAGCAGTAAAGACAGGGGAGGCAATCAGCCCCAGCATTTT | CASSKDRGGNQPQHF
TRBJ1-5 | NA | NA | TRBV29-1 | TGCAGCGTTGTTATGGACAGCCTCAATCAGCCCCAGCATTTT | CSVVMDSLNQPQHF
TRBJ2-3 | NA | TRBD1 | TRBV6-4 | TGTGCCAGCAGTGAAACTTCAGGGGGCTCGCAGTATTTT | CASSETSGGSQYF
TRBJ2-7 | NA | NA | TRBV10-3 | TGTGCCATCAGTGAGAGGGGCGAGACCTCCTACGAGCAGTACTTC | CAISERGETSYEQYF
TRBJ1-2 | NA | TRBD1 | TRBV5-1 | TGCGCCAGCAGCTTACCGGGACAGGGCCTTACTAACTATGGCTACACCTTC | CASSLPGQGLTNYGYTF
TRBJ1-1 | NA | NA | TRBV9 | TGTGCCAGCAGCGTAGACGGGACACCCAACACTGAAGCTTTCTTT | CASSVDGTPNTEAFF
TRBJ2-7 | NA | TRBD2 | TRBV25-1 | TGTGCCAGCAGTCTTCTAGCGGGAGCCGAGCAGTACTTC | CASSLLAGAEQYF
TRBJ1-6 | few | NA | TRBV27 | TGTGCCAGCAGGGATAGACTGAGGTCCTATAATTCACCCCTCCACTTT | CASRDRLRSYNSPLHF
TRBJ1-6 | NA | TRBD1 | TRBV27 | TGTGCCAGCAGTGCAGGGACAGATAATTCACCCCTCCACTTT | CASSAGTDNSPLHF